This is a list of T cell receptor beta chains from one sample in a study of cytomegalovirus exposure and HLA in healthy donors. Profiled with immunoSEQ multiplex PCR; TCRdb holds only in-frame clones, not every one. The sample consists of some 120,000 clones, about 80% of them appearing once. Material: PBMCs. The receptor set was obtained from a human donor in good health. The CDR3 runs from the conserved cysteine through the conserved F or W. D genes are given only for firm matches. A row's size may be missing; if present it is once, few, many or a size class.

j_gene: TRBJ2-5
abundance: -
d_gene: -
len: 16
v_gene: TRBV2
CDR3aa: CASSGGDLRGGETQYF
CDR3nt: TGTGCCAGCAGTGGGGGGGACCTTCGAGGAGGAGAGACCCAGTACTTC

j_gene: TRBJ2-7
abundance: once
d_gene: -
len: 12
v_gene: TRBV18
CDR3aa: CASSPSGDEQYF
CDR3nt: TGTGCCAGCTCACCAAGCGGAGACGAGCAGTACTTC

j_gene: TRBJ2-1
abundance: -
d_gene: -
len: 12
v_gene: TRBV4-2
CDR3aa: CASSSTRDEQFF
CDR3nt: TGTGCCAGCAGTAGTACGCGCGATGAGCAGTTCTTC

j_gene: TRBJ2-2
abundance: few
d_gene: -
len: 15
v_gene: TRBV6-1
CDR3aa: CASSEEEGGTGELFF
CDR3nt: TGTGCCAGCAGTGAAGAGGAGGGTGGAACCGGGGAGCTGTTTTTT

j_gene: TRBJ2-4
abundance: -
d_gene: -
len: 16
v_gene: TRBV7-2
CDR3aa: CASSLSMGQARTIQYF
CDR3nt: TGTGCCAGCAGCTTAAGTATGGGCCAGGCCCGAACCATTCAGTACTTC

j_gene: TRBJ2-3
abundance: -
d_gene: -
len: 15
v_gene: TRBV19
CDR3aa: CASSLWGLDTDTQYF
CDR3nt: TGTGCCAGTAGTTTGTGGGGCTTAGACACAGATACGCAGTATTTT

j_gene: TRBJ2-3
abundance: -
d_gene: TRBD1
len: 16
v_gene: TRBV27
CDR3aa: CASRHTTGQGADTQYF
CDR3nt: TGTGCCAGCAGGCACACAACGGGACAGGGAGCCGATACGCAGTATTTT

j_gene: TRBJ2-7
abundance: once
d_gene: TRBD2
len: 15
v_gene: TRBV10-2
CDR3aa: CASRGLAGGAYEQYF
CDR3nt: TGCGCCAGCAGGGGACTAGCGGGGGGAGCCTACGAGCAGTACTTC

j_gene: TRBJ1-2
abundance: -
d_gene: -
len: 13
v_gene: TRBV28
CDR3aa: CASSLEGAGGYTF
CDR3nt: TGTGCCAGCAGTTTGGAGGGTGCAGGGGGCTACACCTTC

j_gene: TRBJ2-7
abundance: -
d_gene: TRBD2
len: 14
v_gene: TRBV19
CDR3aa: CASSTGLVVREQYF
CDR3nt: TGTGCCAGTAGCACGGGACTAGTGGTTCGCGAGCAGTACTTC

j_gene: TRBJ1-6
abundance: -
d_gene: -
len: 14
v_gene: TRBV5-1
CDR3aa: CASSLSWANSPLHF
CDR3nt: TGCGCCAGCAGCTTGTCGTGGGCCAATTCACCCCTCCACTTT

j_gene: TRBJ1-5
abundance: once
d_gene: -
len: 15
v_gene: TRBV4-2
CDR3aa: CASSPPGGGNQPQHF
CDR3nt: TGTGCCAGCAGCCCACCCGGAGGGGGCAATCAGCCCCAGCATTTT

j_gene: TRBJ2-1
abundance: once
d_gene: -
len: 12
v_gene: TRBV7-9
CDR3aa: CASSLQGNEQFF
CDR3nt: TGTGCCAGCAGCTTACAGGGGAATGAGCAGTTCTTC

j_gene: TRBJ2-7
abundance: -
d_gene: TRBD1
len: 14
v_gene: TRBV7-2
CDR3aa: CASSWGQAPYEQYF
CDR3nt: TGTGCCAGCAGCTGGGGACAGGCCCCCTACGAGCAGTACTTC

j_gene: TRBJ2-5
abundance: -
d_gene: -
len: 14
v_gene: TRBV28
CDR3aa: CASSTGIRVETQYF
CDR3nt: TGTGCCAGCAGCACAGGGATCCGGGTGGAGACCCAGTACTTC

j_gene: TRBJ1-1
abundance: -
d_gene: -
len: 15
v_gene: TRBV6-6
CDR3aa: CASSYPGTPNTEAFF
CDR3nt: TGTGCCAGCAGTTACCCCGGGACACCGAACACTGAAGCTTTCTTT

j_gene: TRBJ1-5
abundance: -
d_gene: -
len: 14
v_gene: TRBV28
CDR3aa: CASSSREPNQPQHF
CDR3nt: TGTGCCAGCAGTTCCCGGGAGCCCAATCAGCCCCAGCATTTT

j_gene: TRBJ2-2
abundance: -
d_gene: -
len: 16
v_gene: TRBV4-1
CDR3aa: CASSPLSDSSAGELFF
CDR3nt: TGCGCCAGCAGCCCTCTGAGCGATTCGTCCGCCGGGGAGCTGTTTTTT

j_gene: TRBJ1-1
abundance: -
d_gene: TRBD1
len: 16
v_gene: TRBV7-2
CDR3aa: CASSPGQGRANTEAFF
CDR3nt: TGTGCCAGCAGCCCTGGACAGGGAAGGGCGAACACTGAAGCTTTCTTT

j_gene: TRBJ1-2
abundance: -
d_gene: -
len: 13
v_gene: TRBV13
CDR3aa: CASSEAANYGYTF
CDR3nt: TGTGCCAGCAGCGAGGCGGCTAACTATGGCTACACCTTC